The text below deals with one T cell receptor beta chain. Its antigen is currently unknown. With 60 Vbeta and 13 Jbeta primers, the PCR was carried out. The method was immunoSEQ multiplex PCR; TCRdb's version includes in-frame clones alone and lacks a portion of them. This table has under 40,000 clones, about 72% appearing once. The data derive from a study of cytomegalovirus exposure and HLA in healthy donors. On the study more broadly: An early release of data contained roughly 90 million unique TCRs, which came from HLA-typed donors.

General study findings and limits: Under in vitro conditions, a few CMV-associated chains were confirmed as specific for CMV antigens.

Sequencing was done on a sample of PBMCs. The TCR originated in a woman in her twenties or thirties in good health and CMV-seropositive.

CDR3 protein: CASSLSRGGQVMNTEAFF. CDR3 DNA sequence: TGTGCCAGCAGTTTATCGAGGGGGGGACAAGTCATGAACACTGAAGCTTTCTTT. The V call is TRBV27, the J call TRBJ1-1, with TRBD1 as a possible D gene (6 bases). CDR1 and CDR2 (germline): MNHEY, SMNVEV (reference sequence). The CDR3 runs 18 residues. Trimming took off 0 bases at V and 0 bases at J, with 17 bases between the two ends.